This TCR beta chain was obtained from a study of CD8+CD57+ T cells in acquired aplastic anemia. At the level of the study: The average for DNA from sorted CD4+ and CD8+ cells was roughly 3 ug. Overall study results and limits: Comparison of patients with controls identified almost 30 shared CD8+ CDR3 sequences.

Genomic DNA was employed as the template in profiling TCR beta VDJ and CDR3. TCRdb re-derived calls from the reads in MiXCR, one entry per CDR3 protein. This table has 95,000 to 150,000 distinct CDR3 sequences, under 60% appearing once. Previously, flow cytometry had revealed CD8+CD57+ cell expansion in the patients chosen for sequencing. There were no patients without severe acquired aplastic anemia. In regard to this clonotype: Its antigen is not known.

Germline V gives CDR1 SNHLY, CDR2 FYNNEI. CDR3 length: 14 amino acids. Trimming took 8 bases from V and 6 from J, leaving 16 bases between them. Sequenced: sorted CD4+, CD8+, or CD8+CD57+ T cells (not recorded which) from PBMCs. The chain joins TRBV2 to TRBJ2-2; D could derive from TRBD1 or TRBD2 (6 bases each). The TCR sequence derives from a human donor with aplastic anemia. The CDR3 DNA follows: TGTGCCAGCCGTTTTGACGGGGGCCCCGGGGAGCTGTTTTTT. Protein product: CASRFDGGPGELFF.